This passage covers 7 T cell receptor beta chains from one sample sequenced in a study of cytomegalovirus exposure and HLA in healthy donors. Generated by immunoSEQ multiplex PCR, the TCRdb table keeps only in-frame clones and is missing some. Among some 120,000 clones listed, more than 75% were seen once. Sequenced sample: PBMCs. The receptors were gathered from a woman younger than 45 in good health and CMV-seronegative.

The chain couples TRBV7-9 to TRBJ2-1; no clear D. This CDR3 spans 11 amino acids. Trimming left V 5 bases short and J 5 bases short, with 4 bases between. Germline values: CDR1 SEHNR, CDR2 FQNEAQ (reference sequence). The chain's CDR3 is CASSGDNEQFF. The CDR3 nucleotides read TGTGCCAGCAGCGGAGACAATGAGCAGTTCTTC.

The rearrangement joins TRBV30 to TRBJ1-3, with D hard to call. The CDR3 has 11 amino acids. The germline CDR1 and CDR2 sequences are GTSNPN and SVGIG (reference sequence). Trimming removed 4 bases at V and 8 bases at J, with 9 bases between. DNA of the CDR3: TGTGCCTGGACTTGGGCCCACACCATATATTTT. It is translated as CAWTWAHTIYF.

The chain is built from TRBV7-2 and TRBJ1-2; TRBD1 matches at 8 bases. Germline CDR1 and CDR2: SGHTA and FQGNSA. V lost 4 bases to trimming and J lost 3 bases; unmatched junction nucleotides: 7. This CDR3 spans 15 amino acids. CDR3 sequence (DNA): TGTGCCAGCAGCTCAGATCAGGGGGCGTACTATGGCTACACCTTC. This gives the protein CASSSDQGAYYGYTF.

The chain joins TRBV6-6 to TRBJ2-3; TRBD2 matches at 7 bases. The germline CDR1 and CDR2 sequences are MNHNY and SVGAGI (reference sequence). This CDR3 is 15 amino acids long. V trimming: 6 bases; J trimming: 1 base; junction bases outside the gene matches: 7. The CDR3 is CASSLLSGGTDTQYF. CDR3 bases: TGTGCCAGCAGCCTCCTGAGCGGGGGCACAGATACGCAGTATTTT.

This clone is medium-sized (0.01 to 0.1%) by share. The chain uses TRBV30 and TRBJ1-1, with 7 bases aligning to TRBD1. The CDR3 is made up of 12 amino acids. CDR1 and CDR2 (germline): GTSNPN, SVGIG (reference sequence). In DNA form, the CDR3 reads TGTGCTGAAAGTGCAGGGGGCACTGAAGCTTTCTTT. Amino acid sequence: CAESAGGTEAFF.

This clone was picked up a small number of times. The chain combines TRBV7-2 with TRBJ1-5; D gene unclear. The germline gives CDR1 SGHTA, CDR2 FQGNSA. This CDR3 is 13 amino acids long. Trimming removed 0 bases at V and 4 bases at J, with 4 bases between. CDR3 residues: CASSLARNQPQHF. The CDR3 DNA reads TGTGCCAGCAGCTTAGCACGGAATCAGCCCCAGCATTTT.

This clone was seen a handful of times. The gene calls are TRBV6-5 and TRBJ2-1; 8 bases agree with TRBD2. J gave up 7 bases and V 5 bases, and 10 bases lay outside the gene matches. This CDR3 contains 15 residues. CDR1 MNHEY and CDR2 SVGAGI come from the germline V gene. The CDR3 is CASSAGGVDRNEQFF. The CDR3 nucleotides are TGTGCCAGCAGTGCCGGGGGGGTGGATAGAAATGAGCAGTTCTTC.